This T cell receptor (beta chain) was captured by sequencing in a study of blood T cell repertoires in COVID-19. Study overall: The United States, Italy and Spain supplied acute and convalescent COVID-19 samples.

Sequencing was performed with immunoSEQ multiplex PCR; in TCRdb, only in-frame clones are kept and a portion is missing. Among about 240,000 clones listed, about 89% were seen once. This clone has only a few counts. Cohort 3 recovered donors had two negative PCRs, clearance, or symptom resolution. Sequencing used PBMCs or T cells enriched from blood (not recorded which). This clonotype originated in a woman aged 30 to 39 who had recovered from COVID-19.

CDR3 bases: TGTGCCAGCAGCTCAACCCGGTATAGCAATCAGCCCCAGCATTTT. Amino acid sequence: CASSSTRYSNQPQHF. The rearrangement uses TRBV7-9 and TRBJ1-5; no definite D call. The V and J ends lost 4 bases and 0 bases respectively, with 10 bases between them. The CDR3 runs to 15 residues. Germline loops: CDR1 SEHNR, CDR2 FQNEAQ (reference sequence).